The 2 T cell receptor beta chains below were found in one sample sequenced in a study of cytomegalovirus exposure and HLA in healthy donors. With 60 Vbeta and 13 Jbeta primers, the PCR was carried out. Assay used: immunoSEQ multiplex PCR; TCRdb lists only in-frame clones, some missing. Seen here are approximately 100,000 clones, roughly 80% observed once, and the top ten hold less than 3.5%. The sequenced material came from PBMCs. Receptor source: a female donor in good health and CMV-seronegative.

V and J are TRBV11-2 and TRBJ2-2, with 10 bases identical to TRBD1. This CDR3 is 16 amino acids long. V lost 3 bases, J lost 1 base, and 2 bases stayed unmatched. In germline, CDR1 is SGHAT, CDR2 FQNNGV. CDR3 protein: CASSFGDRGNTGELFF. The DNA of the CDR3 is TGTGCCAGCAGCTTTGGGGACAGGGGGAACACCGGGGAGCTGTTTTTT.

V and J are TRBV13 and TRBJ1-3; no clear D gene. The CDR3 is made up of 13 amino acids. The V gene's germline CDR1 is PRHDT and CDR2 FYEKMQ (reference sequence). V lost 5 bases and J lost 0, with 5 bases in between. CDR3 in DNA: TGTGCCAGCAGCCCTAGCTCTGGAAACACCATATATTTT. This translates into CASSPSSGNTIYF.